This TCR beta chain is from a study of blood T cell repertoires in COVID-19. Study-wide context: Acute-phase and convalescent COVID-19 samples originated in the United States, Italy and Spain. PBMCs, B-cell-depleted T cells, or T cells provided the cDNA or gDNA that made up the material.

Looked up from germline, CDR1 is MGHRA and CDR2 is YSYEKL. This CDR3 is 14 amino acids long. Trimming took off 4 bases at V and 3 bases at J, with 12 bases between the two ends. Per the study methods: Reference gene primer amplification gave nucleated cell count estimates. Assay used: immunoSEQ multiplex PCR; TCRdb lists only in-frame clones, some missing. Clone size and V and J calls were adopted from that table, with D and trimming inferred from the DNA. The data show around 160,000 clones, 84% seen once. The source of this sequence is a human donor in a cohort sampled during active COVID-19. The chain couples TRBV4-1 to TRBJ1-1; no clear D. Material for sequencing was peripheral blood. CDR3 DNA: TGCGCCAGCAGCCCCCTGGCGGGTCACACTGAAGCTTTCTTT. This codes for CASSPLAGHTEAFF.